This T cell receptor (beta chain) was documented in a study of cytomegalovirus exposure and HLA in healthy donors. Of note for this clone: One end of the junction does not line up with germline, which may come from a read error.

CDR3 size: 15 residues. In germline, CDR1 is SGHTA, CDR2 FQGNSA. The PCR used 60 Vbeta and 13 Jbeta primers. Assay used: immunoSEQ multiplex PCR; TCRdb lists only in-frame clones, some missing. The repertoire has over 200,000 clones, about 75% of them found once; the top ten carry 1.8%. Sequenced input: PBMCs. The receptor comes from a woman in her 30s in good health and CMV-seronegative. The rearrangement joins TRBV7-2 to TRBJ2-7, with 8 bases aligning to TRBD1. The CDR3 is CASSLARDRIYGQYF. Written as DNA, the CDR3 is TGTGCCAGCAGCTTAGCCCGGGACAGGATCTACGGGCAGTACTTC.